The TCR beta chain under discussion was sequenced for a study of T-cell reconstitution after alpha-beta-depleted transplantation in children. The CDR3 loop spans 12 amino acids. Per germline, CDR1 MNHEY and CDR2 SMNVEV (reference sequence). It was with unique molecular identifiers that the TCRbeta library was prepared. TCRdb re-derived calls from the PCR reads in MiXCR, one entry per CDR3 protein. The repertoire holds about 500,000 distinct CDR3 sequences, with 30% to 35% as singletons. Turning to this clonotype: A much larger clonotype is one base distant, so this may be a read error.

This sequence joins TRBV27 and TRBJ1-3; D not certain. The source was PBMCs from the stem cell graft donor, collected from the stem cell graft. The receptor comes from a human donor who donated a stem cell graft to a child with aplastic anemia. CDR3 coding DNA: TGTGCCAGCAGCCCCAATGGAAACGCCATATATTTT. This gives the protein CASSPNGNAIYF.